This TCR beta chain was profiled in a study of regulatory dendritic cells for organ transplantation. Allogeneic regulatory or mature dendritic cells were co-cultured for 5 days with CFSE-labeled sorted T cells at 1:10. This clone occurred once. Antigen specificity is unknown. This CDR3 region has 15 residues. The germline V gene has CDR1 LNHDA and CDR2 SQIVND (reference sequence). The germline V and J ends were trimmed by 3 bases and 2 bases, with 12 bases remaining between them. Method: immunoSEQ multiplex PCR; TCRdb's copy keeps in-frame clones and lacks some. The table shows approximately 12,000 clones, with about 79% occurring only once.

This receptor was identified in a human donor in good health. Source material: naive CD4+ T cells from blood cultured with regulatory dendritic cells. Subset indicated: CD45RA+ naive T cells. The chain is built from TRBV19 and TRBJ2-3; D may be TRBD2 (6 bases). The CDR3 spells CASSIARGHTDTQYF. The CDR3 DNA is TGTGCCAGTAGTATTGCGCGGGGCCACACAGATACGCAGTATTTT.